This entry is about one T cell receptor (beta chain). Antigen unknown. These data belong to a study of Ad26.COV2.S vaccination and SARS-CoV-2 variants. Background on the study: Among those in the COV1001 Ad26.COV2.S trial arm was the donor. General observations from the study: A substantial breadth of spike-specific CD8+ and CD4+ T cell responses after vaccination has been reported. Among vaccine recipients, spike-specific TCR breadth exceeded that of placebo recipients.

Germline CDR1 reads MNHEY; CDR2 reads SVGAGI. Between the trimmed V and J ends, which lost 6 bases and 4 bases, there was a span of 15 bases. CDR3 length: 14 amino acids. Treatment indicated: 19 received Ad26.COV2.S at low or high dose, single or two shots; about 5 received placebo; per-sample allocation not given. Repertoires come from day 63 after the first vaccine or placebo injection. Adults aged 18-55 years in Boston included the donor. TCRdb keeps only in-frame clones here, not all; method: immunoSEQ multiplex PCR. The table records about 350,000 clones, roughly 85% of them present only once. The genes are TRBV6-5 and TRBJ1-2; D unresolved. Sequencing was performed on peripheral blood, taken in a trial of Ad26.COV2.S vaccine versus placebo. The source is a person between 18 and 59 years old who received the Ad26.COV2.S COVID-19 vaccine or a placebo. This CDR3 is CASSPSRARYGYTF. CDR3 DNA: TGTGCCAGCAGCCCGAGCCGGGCCCGCTATGGCTACACCTTC.